Each of the 23 T cell receptor beta chains below was sequenced from the same sample in a study of cytomegalovirus exposure and HLA in healthy donors. It was with 60 Vbeta and 13 Jbeta primers that the PCR ran. The method was immunoSEQ multiplex PCR; TCRdb's version includes in-frame clones alone and lacks a portion of them. The table has about 100,000 clones, less than 80% seen once. The sequenced sample consisted of PBMCs. The source of these receptors is a man aged 40-55 years in good health and CMV-seronegative.

In this sample, this clone turned up a few times. The chain couples TRBV4-1 to TRBJ1-1; D is unresolved. The CDR3 has 16 residues. Trimming took 1 base from V and 1 from J, leaving 13 bases between them. Germline CDR1 reads MGHRA; CDR2 reads YSYEKL. The CDR3 region is CASSQVNGIRNTEAFF. In nucleotides, the CDR3 is TGCGCCAGCAGCCAAGTTAACGGGATTAGGAACACTGAAGCTTTCTTT.

This chain links TRBV7-9 with TRBJ2-5, with D perhaps matching TRBD2 (5 bases). The DNA end is a closer match to TRBJ2-7, so the J assignment may be wrong. CDR1 is SEHNR, CDR2 FQNEAQ, per germline (reference sequence). The CDR3 has 15 amino acids. The CDR3 DNA follows: TGTGCCAGCAGCTTCCCGAGGGTGCCCTCCTACGAGCAGTACTTC. Translated: CASSFPRVPSYEQYF.

CDR3 amino acids: CAISSDRSETPDTQYF. CDR3 DNA: TGTGCCATCAGCTCGGACAGGTCGGAAACACCAGATACGCAGTATTTT. V usage is TRBV10-3 and J usage is TRBJ2-3; 7 nucleotides agree with TRBD1. This CDR3 has 16 amino acids. V was clipped by 6 bases and J by 4 bases; unmatched bases: 13. Germline V gene sequence: CDR1 ENHRY, CDR2 SYGVKD.

In the case of this clone: The junction differs from germline at one of its ends, possibly a read error. Other DNA sequences in the same sample also yield this CDR3. The chain recombines TRBV6-1 with TRBJ1-2; the D gene is possibly TRBD1 (5 bases). CDR3 size: 15 residues. CDR1 is MNHNS and CDR2 is SASEGT in the germline V gene. DNA of the CDR3: TGTGCCAGCAGAAAAGGAGGGACGGTGGAATATGGCTACACCTTT. It codes for CASRKGGTVEYGYTF.

The chain uses TRBV6-5 and TRBJ2-2, with 9 bases matching TRBD2. Trimming removed 0 bases from V and 6 bases from J; junction bases left unmatched: 5. CDR3 length equals 16 residues. CDR1 and CDR2 (germline): MNHEY, SVGAGI. Here the CDR3 DNA reads TGTGCCAGCAGTTACTCGCTAGCGGGGTTCGCCGGGGAGCTGTTTTTT. Its translation is CASSYSLAGFAGELFF.

The chain joins TRBV2 to TRBJ2-1; 9 positions agree with TRBD2. Trimming removed 4 bases from V and 7 bases from J; junction bases left unmatched: 8. Per germline, CDR1 SNHLY and CDR2 FYNNEI. CDR3 length: 15 amino acids. The CDR3 reads CASSVRLAGSNEQFF. The DNA of the CDR3 is TGTGCCAGCAGTGTTAGGCTAGCGGGGTCAAATGAGCAGTTCTTC.

The J gene is TRBJ2-3, the V gene TRBV7-2; 11 positions agree with TRBD2. With 6 bases clipped from V and 0 bases from J, the junction kept 2 bases outside the gene matches. The CDR3 loop spans 15 amino acids. CDR1 is SGHTA, CDR2 FQGNSA, per germline. CDR3 in amino acids: CASRASGGSTDTQYF. The CDR3 nucleotides read TGTGCCAGCAGAGCTAGCGGGGGGAGCACAGATACGCAGTATTTT.

With regard to this clone: This CDR3 fails to terminate in the conserved phenylalanine or tryptophan, so it likely reflects a read error. Because the CDR3's place on the DNA is in doubt, the DNA is left out and the CDR3 is given as listed by TCRdb. V usage is TRBV7-4 and J usage is TRBJ2-7; the table calls TRBD1, which could not be checked here. Per germline, CDR1 SGHVT and CDR2 SQSDAQ. The CDR3 spans 17 residues, counting both ends. The CDR3 protein is CASSLPRTGTGGEILGR.

The chain uses TRBV5-1 and TRBJ2-5, with D unresolved. This CDR3 spans 13 amino acids. CDR1 is SGHRS and CDR2 is YFSETQ in the germline V gene. Trimming removed 0 bases from V and 7 bases from J, with 10 bases in between. DNA of the CDR3: TGCGCCAGCAGCTTGGAGTCGGTCGGGACCCAGTACTTC. Protein product: CASSLESVGTQYF.

The rearrangement links TRBV11-2 to TRBJ2-5; 7 nucleotides align to TRBD2. The CDR3 sequence is 17 residues long. The V and J ends lost 8 bases and 4 bases, in that order; junction bases with no gene match: 19. Germline values: CDR1 SGHAT, CDR2 FQNNGV. The CDR3 region has the DNA TGTGCCAGCGTCCTCGGTAGGAGTGGCGGGGGTGGAGAGACCCAGTACTTC. The encoded protein is CASVLGRSGGGGETQYF.

The genes are TRBV11-2 and TRBJ2-5; 11 positions agree with TRBD2. The V gene end was trimmed by 7 bases and the J gene end by 5 bases; junction bases not matched to a gene: 3. The length of the CDR3 is 13 residues. Germline V gene lookup returns CDR1 SGHAT and CDR2 FQNNGV. CDR3 amino acids: CASILAGGETQYF. The CDR3 DNA reads TGTGCCAGCATCCTAGCGGGAGGCGAGACCCAGTACTTC.

Only a few counts were recorded for this clone. One end of the junction does not line up with germline, which may come from a read error. The chain is built from TRBV7-9 and TRBJ2-3; weak D call: TRBD1 (6 bases). Germline assignment: CDR1 SEHNR and CDR2 FQNEAQ (reference sequence). This CDR3 is built from 15 residues. Written as DNA, the CDR3 is TGTTCCAGCAGCTTAGTTCTGGGGGCCACAGATACGCAGTATTTT. Translation gives CSSSLVLGATDTQYF.

The J gene is TRBJ2-3, the V gene TRBV4-3, with D possibly being TRBD2 (6 bases). Trimming shortened V by 3 bases and J by 5 bases, and 15 bases separated the two germline ends. From germline, CDR1 is LGHNA and CDR2 YSLEER. There are 15 residues in the CDR3. CDR3 sequence (DNA): TGCGCCAGCAGCCAGAGGGCGGGGTGGGGAGATACGCAGTATTTT. Its protein is CASSQRAGWGDTQYF.

In regard to this clone: One end of the junction varies from germline; a read error may be responsible. Within the sample, other DNA sequences also encode this same CDR3. The rearrangement links TRBV2 to TRBJ1-6; 7 bases agree with TRBD1. In germline, CDR1 is SNHLY, CDR2 FYNNEI. The CDR3 is 15 residues long. The CDR3 nucleotides read TGCGCCAGCCGTATTCTGGGACAGCGAAATTCACCCCTCCACTTT. This gives the protein CASRILGQRNSPLHF.

On this clone: One junction end does not reproduce the germline sequence, and a read error may be involved. This sequence joins TRBV7-9 and TRBJ1-1; 7 bases are a match to TRBD1. CDR3 length: 12 amino acids. CDR1 and CDR2 from the germline V gene are SEHNR and FQNEAQ (reference sequence). CDR3: CSSSLPGGEAFF. The CDR3 DNA sequence: TGTTCCAGCAGCTTGCCAGGGGGGGAAGCTTTCTTT.

The V call is TRBV7-9, the J call TRBJ1-5; 7 nucleotides match TRBD1. The CDR3 length is 15 residues. Germline CDR1 and CDR2: SEHNR and FQNEAQ (reference sequence). Losses at the gene ends were 4 bases for V and 8 bases for J; bases not matched to a gene: 11. CDR3 residues: CASSSGTALTEPQHF. CDR3 bases: TGTGCCAGCAGCTCGGGGACAGCCTTAACGGAGCCCCAGCATTTT.

This clone came up once. The V gene is TRBV6-6, the J gene TRBJ2-7; 9 nucleotides match TRBD2. Per germline, CDR1 MNHNY and CDR2 SVGAGI (reference sequence). This CDR3 comprises 15 residues. With V trimmed by 0 bases and J by 5 bases, 5 bases remained unmatched. CDR3 bases: TGTGCCAGCAGTTACTCCGGCGGGGGGGCTGACGAGCAGTACTTC. Amino acid sequence: CASSYSGGGADEQYF.

J is TRBJ2-2 and V is TRBV4-1, with 7 bases matching TRBD2. Germline V gives CDR1 MGHRA, CDR2 YSYEKL. V shed 4 bases and J 1 base; nucleotides not matched to a gene: 3. The CDR3 is 15 amino acids. CDR3 residues: CASSPGGGNTGELFF. In DNA form, the CDR3 reads TGCGCCAGCAGCCCGGGCGGGGGGAACACCGGGGAGCTGTTTTTT.

The V and J genes are TRBV18 and TRBJ1-1; D gene unclear. Germline lookup yields CDR1 KGHSH and CDR2 LQKENI. This CDR3 is 15 amino acids long. Trimming pared 3 bases from V and 3 bases from J, leaving 14 bases between. CDR3 residues: CASSPVRTRDTEAFF. CDR3 DNA sequence: TGTGCCAGCTCACCTGTCCGGACGAGGGACACTGAAGCTTTCTTT.

This clone was detected a few times. V usage is TRBV7-6 and J usage is TRBJ1-4; 10 bases are shared with TRBD1. This CDR3 is built from 12 residues. The germline CDR1 and CDR2 sequences are SGHVS and FNYEAQ. The trim removed 8 bases at V and 7 bases at J, leaving 1 base unmatched. The CDR3 DNA reads TGTGCCAGCGGACAGGGGGGTGAAAAACTGTTTTTT. Protein: CASGQGGEKLFF.

The J gene is TRBJ2-5, the V gene TRBV29-1; 8 bases line up with TRBD1. There are 13 residues in the CDR3. Germline lookup yields CDR1 SQVTM and CDR2 ANQGSEA. Germline trimming cut 6 bases from V and 5 bases from J; bases unmatched to any gene: 8. This chain's CDR3 is CSVTQGAGETQYF. CDR3 bases: TGCAGCGTCACTCAGGGGGCCGGTGAGACCCAGTACTTC.

This clone appeared once. The chain has TRBV5-1 and TRBJ2-7, with D possibly TRBD2 on 5 matching bases. V lost 2 bases to trimming and J lost 4 bases, with 16 bases between them. The CDR3 has 15 residues. The germline V gene has CDR1 SGHRS and CDR2 YFSETQ. For the CDR3, the DNA is TGCGCCAGCAGCTTTGGACCGGAGGCCCGTTACGAGCAGTACTTC. Its protein product is CASSFGPEARYEQYF. Full variable domain (missing parts from reference TRBV5-1 and TRBJ2-7): KAGVTQTPRYLIKTRGQQVTLSCSPISGHRSVSWYQQTPGQGLQFLFEYFSETQRNKGNFPGRFSGRQFSNSRSEMNVSTLELGDSALYLCASSFGPEARYEQYFGPGTRLTVT.

The chain couples TRBV6-1 to TRBJ1-2; TRBD1 might be the D (6 bases). V lost 6 bases, J lost 4 bases, and 12 bases lay in between. The V gene's germline CDR1 is MNHNS and CDR2 SASEGT. This CDR3 spans 13 amino acids. CDR3 in DNA: TGTGCCAGCAGCTCAGGACAGTTCTATGGCTACACCTTC. Its protein product is CASSSGQFYGYTF.